The 30 T cell receptor beta chains presented below share a single source sample, sequenced in a study of T cell clonotyping in hematopoietic cell transplantation. Data came from immunoSEQ multiplex PCR; TCRdb stores just in-frame clones and leaves some out. The sample includes more than 15,000 clones, roughly 88% of them seen just once. The sample taken for sequencing was peripheral blood mononuclear cells. The receptors come from a woman aged 40 to 49 in good health. Some clones in this sample may be carry-over from other donors' samples.

This clone was picked up a small number of times. This chain uses TRBV7-6 with TRBJ2-3; D is unclear. V dropped 5 bases and J dropped 2 bases, with 8 bases sitting between them. The germline gives CDR1 SGHVS, CDR2 FNYEAQ. This CDR3 is built from 13 residues. The CDR3 DNA is TGTGCCAGCAGCGCAACAGACACAGATACGCAGTATTTT. It is translated as CASSATDTDTQYF.

A few counts support this clone. CDR3 sequence (DNA): TGTGCCAGCAGCACCGGGACTAGCGGGAGAGGGGGCACCGGGGAGCTGTTTTTT. Translated, it gives CASSTGTSGRGGTGELFF. The chain combines TRBV6-4 with TRBJ2-2; 14 positions agree with TRBD2. This CDR3 contains 18 residues. Germline V gene data show CDR1 as MRHNA and CDR2 as SNTAGT. Trimming cost V 6 bases and J 4 bases; bases outside gene matches: 10.

The genes are TRBV2 and TRBJ2-5; D unclear. V lost 1 base and J lost 5, with 2 bases in between. CDR1 and CDR2 (germline): SNHLY, FYNNEI. This CDR3 is 11 amino acids long. CDR3 in DNA: TGTGCCAGCAGTGAAGGCGAGACCCAGTACTTC. Its translation: CASSEGETQYF.

A note on this clone: One end of the junction fails to match germline, which may point to a read error. V and J are TRBV5-6 and TRBJ2-5; D is perhaps TRBD2 (6 bases). The germline gives CDR1 SGHDT, CDR2 YYEEEE. This CDR3 is 13 amino acids long. CDR3: CASSWLPGETRYF. CDR3 nucleotide sequence: TGTGCCAGCAGCTGGCTGCCGGGGGAGACCCGGTACTTC.

The chain combines TRBV20-1 with TRBJ1-2; no clear D. Trimming stripped 5 bases from V and 4 bases from J, with 5 bases between. This CDR3 contains 10 residues. Germline-derived CDR1 and CDR2 are DFQATT and SNEGSKA (reference sequence). The CDR3 here is CSAPSYGYTF. The CDR3 DNA reads as TGCAGTGCTCCGTCCTATGGCTACACCTTC.

In nucleotides, the CDR3 is TGTGCCAGCCAGGGTGGTACTTCCAATGAGCAGTTCTTC. Translated, it gives CASQGGTSNEQFF. The J gene is TRBJ2-1, the V gene TRBV7-9; D perhaps matches TRBD1 (5 bases). Trimming removed 8 bases at V and 6 bases at J, with 14 bases between. Germline V gene lookup returns CDR1 SEHNR and CDR2 FQNEAQ (reference sequence). This CDR3 has 13 residues.

The rearrangement joins TRBV27 to TRBJ1-1; D ambiguous. The ends were cut back, 4 bases at V and 0 bases at J, with 3 bases in the middle. CDR3 length: 12 amino acids. The germline V gene has CDR1 MNHEY and CDR2 SMNVEV (reference sequence). CDR3 sequence (DNA): TGTGCCAGCAGTTCTGTGAACACTGAAGCTTTCTTT. Translation: CASSSVNTEAFF.

The rearrangement uses TRBV11-1 and TRBJ2-7; the match to TRBD2 covers 7 bases. After removal of 1 base from V and 2 bases from J, the junction contained 5 bases not matched to a gene. CDR1 and CDR2 (germline): SGHAT, FQDESV (reference sequence). The CDR3 length is 15 residues. CDR3 DNA: TGTGCCAGCAGCTTAGGGGGGACTAACACCTACGAGCAGTACTTC. Protein sequence: CASSLGGTNTYEQYF.

The chain is built from TRBV5-4 and TRBJ2-7; D perhaps matches TRBD2 (6 bases). V was trimmed by 4 bases and J by 4 bases, leaving 12 bases between them. Germline-derived CDR1 and CDR2 are SGHNT and YYREEE (reference sequence). This CDR3 has 13 residues. The CDR3 DNA is TGTGCCAGCAGCCTAGGAGGGAAATACGAGCAGTACTTC. Its translation is CASSLGGKYEQYF.

The V and J genes are TRBV15 and TRBJ2-7; 9 positions match TRBD2. J was trimmed by 6 bases and V by 1 base; bases with no gene match: 4. This CDR3 is 14 amino acids long. The germline CDR1 and CDR2 sequences are LNHNV and YYDKDF (reference sequence). In nucleotides, the CDR3 is TGTGCCACCAGCAGAGCAGCGGGAGGAGTCGAGCAGTACTTC. Protein: CATSRAAGGVEQYF.

This chain joins TRBV5-6 and TRBJ2-7, with TRBD1 as a possible D gene (6 bases). CDR1 is SGHDT, CDR2 YYEEEE, per germline. V lost 3 bases and J lost 5, with 12 bases in between. This CDR3 contains 13 residues. The CDR3 sequence is CASSSTGSHEQYF. CDR3 sequence (DNA): TGTGCCAGCAGCTCAACAGGGAGCCACGAGCAGTACTTC.

This chain links TRBV5-4 with TRBJ1-4; 9 positions agree with TRBD1. The germline V gene has CDR1 SGHNT and CDR2 YYREEE (reference sequence). V was clipped by 4 bases and J by 8 bases; unmatched bases: 9. CDR3 length: 15 amino acids. The CDR3: CASSPTGGGSEKLFF. As DNA, the CDR3 is TGTGCCAGCAGCCCCACAGGGGGCGGAAGCGAAAAACTGTTTTTT.

The chain uses TRBV6-6 and TRBJ1-2, with TRBD1 identical over 7 bases. This CDR3 region has 13 residues. Looked up from germline, CDR1 is MNHNY and CDR2 is SVGAGI (reference sequence). J gave up 4 bases and V 7 bases, and 6 bases lay outside the gene matches. Written as DNA, the CDR3 is TGTGCCAGCACCCTAACAGGGGTCTATGGCTACACCTTC. It codes for CASTLTGVYGYTF.

This clone was observed a few times. The CDR3 bases are TGTGCCAGCAGCTCTATAGCGGAGAGCTCCTACGAGCAGTACTTC. Translation gives CASSSIAESSYEQYF. The rearrangement uses TRBV11-2 and TRBJ2-7, with a weak D call TRBD2 (6 bases). Trimming removed 4 bases at V and 0 bases at J, with 13 bases between. Germline V gene sequence: CDR1 SGHAT, CDR2 FQNNGV. The CDR3 spans 15 residues. The full variable domain, rest sourced from reference TRBV11-2 and TRBJ2-7, is EAGVAQSPRYKIIEKRQSVAFWCNPISGHATLYWYQQILGQGPKLLIQFQNNGVVDDSQLPKDRFSAERLKGVDSTLKIQPAKLEDSAVYLCASSSIAESSYEQYFGPGTRLTVT.

The rearrangement uses TRBV19 and TRBJ2-5; TRBD1 might be the D (5 bases). The CDR3 consists of 14 residues. Trimming took off 3 bases at V and 3 bases at J, with 11 bases between the two ends. From germline, CDR1 is LNHDA and CDR2 SQIVND (reference sequence). CDR3 loop: CASSIDTQEETQYF. The CDR3 DNA is TGTGCCAGTAGTATCGACACACAGGAAGAGACCCAGTACTTC.

This clone was seen only once. This chain uses TRBV30 with TRBJ1-2; D remains unclear. The V end lost 0 bases, the J end lost 3 bases, and 8 bases lay between the germline ends. The CDR3 totals 13 residues. The germline V gene encodes CDR1 GTSNPN and CDR2 SVGIG (reference sequence). The CDR3 reads CAWSVSRDYGYTF. The CDR3 DNA follows: TGTGCCTGGAGTGTCTCCCGCGACTATGGCTACACCTTC.

The rearrangement links TRBV20-1 to TRBJ2-1, with D uncertain. Germline V gene data show CDR1 as DFQATT and CDR2 as SNEGSKA (reference sequence). Trimming stripped 2 bases from V and 6 bases from J, with 5 bases between. This CDR3 contains 11 residues. CDR3 sequence reads: CSARLTNEQFF. DNA for the CDR3: TGCAGTGCTAGACTTACCAATGAGCAGTTCTTC.

The CDR3 nucleotides read TGTGCCAGCAGCATGACAGGGTCGGGGGAGACCCAGTACTTC. Residues: CASSMTGSGETQYF. V usage is TRBV11-2 and J usage is TRBJ2-5, with 7 positions matching TRBD1. The CDR3 extends over 14 amino acids. Per the germline V gene, CDR1 is SGHAT and CDR2 is FQNNGV. V lost 5 bases to trimming and J lost 5 bases; unmatched junction nucleotides: 8.

The DNA of the CDR3 is TGTGCCAGCAGCTTAGATACAGCGGGACGTAATGAGCAGTTCTTC. It encodes CASSLDTAGRNEQFF. V usage is TRBV11-3 and J usage is TRBJ2-1, with 7 bases lining up with TRBD2. This CDR3 comprises 15 residues. Germline CDR1 is SGHNT and CDR2 is YENEEA. V lost 0 bases to trimming and J lost 7 bases; unmatched junction nucleotides: 6.

This chain connects TRBV9 to TRBJ2-3; the D is unclear. Germline V lookup: CDR1 SGDLS, CDR2 YYNGEE. The CDR3 is 14 residues long. Trimming pared 1 base from V and 6 bases from J, leaving 12 bases between. In DNA, the CDR3 is TGTGCCAGCAGCGTAAACCCCAGCAAGGATACGCAGTATTTT. Translation gives CASSVNPSKDTQYF.

The chain uses TRBV6-6 and TRBJ2-1; 10 bases map to TRBD2. In germline, CDR1 is MNHNY, CDR2 SVGAGI (reference sequence). V was clipped by 3 bases and J by 5 bases; unmatched bases: 4. The CDR3 runs to 15 residues. The CDR3, as DNA: TGTGCCAGCAGTTATCTAGCGGGAGTACACAATGAGCAGTTCTTC. This encodes CASSYLAGVHNEQFF.

This sequence joins TRBV6-6 and TRBJ1-2, with TRBD1 matching over 9 bases. With 6 bases clipped from V and 7 bases from J, the junction kept 9 bases outside the gene matches. The CDR3 has 14 amino acids. Germline V gene data show CDR1 as MNHNY and CDR2 as SVGAGI (reference sequence). In DNA, the CDR3 is TGTGCCAGCAGGCACAGGGGGCGCAATAGTGGCTACACCTTC. Protein: CASRHRGRNSGYTF.

The V call is TRBV6-5, the J call TRBJ1-2; no firm D call. Trimming took 7 bases from V and 8 from J, leaving 11 bases between them. This CDR3 comprises 11 residues. CDR1 and CDR2 (germline): MNHEY, SVGAGI. DNA for the CDR3: TGTGCCAGCACCCGAGGTAAAGGCTACACCTTC. Protein product: CASTRGKGYTF.

The chain is built from TRBV4-3 and TRBJ1-2; D possibly corresponds to TRBD1 (5 bases). The V end was cut by 1 base, the J end by 3 bases, with 15 bases between. Germline V gene lookup returns CDR1 LGHNA and CDR2 YSLEER. The CDR3 has 16 amino acids. For the CDR3, the DNA is TGCGCCAGCAGCCAAGTCCCACAGGAGACTTACTATGGCTACACCTTC. Amino acid sequence: CASSQVPQETYYGYTF.

This chain uses TRBV7-9 with TRBJ2-3; 9 nucleotides line up with TRBD1. The J segment lost 4 bases and the V segment lost 1 base, leaving 6 bases of the junction unmatched. Germline assignment: CDR1 SEHNR and CDR2 FQNEAQ (reference sequence). The CDR3 consists of 16 residues. The CDR3 DNA follows: TGTGCCAGCAGCTTAGTCGGGACAGGGAATGCAGATACGCAGTATTTT. Amino acid sequence: CASSLVGTGNADTQYF.

The genes are TRBV4-3 and TRBJ1-2, with D uncertain. The V gene lost 0 bases and the J gene lost 7 bases, with 15 bases spanning the gap. Germline-derived CDR1 and CDR2 are LGHNA and YSLEER. The CDR3 covers 15 residues. The CDR3 DNA is TGCGCCAGCAGCCAAGACTTCCAGCTACCACCTGGCTACACCTTC. It codes for CASSQDFQLPPGYTF.

This chain connects TRBV11-3 to TRBJ2-7, with D tentatively TRBD1 (7 bases). The CDR3 runs to 15 residues. Per germline, CDR1 SGHNT and CDR2 YENEEA. V shed 5 bases and J shed 7 bases, with 21 bases lying between them. The CDR3 DNA reads TGTGCCAGCAGCAGACAGGGTAGCGGCTTGGGAGAGCAGTACTTC. As protein: CASSRQGSGLGEQYF.

About this clone: One end of the junction fails to match germline, which may point to a read error. This chain connects TRBV7-7 to TRBJ2-7; possibly TRBD2 for D (5 bases). The CDR3 sequence is 13 residues long. CDR1 is SSHAT and CDR2 is FNYEAQ in the germline V gene (reference sequence). The CDR3, as DNA: TGTGCTAGCAGCTTAGCTGCGGGCTACGAGCAGTACTTC. Translation: CASSLAAGYEQYF.

This sequence joins TRBV28 and TRBJ2-7; TRBD2 agrees at 10 bases. Germline lookup yields CDR1 MDHEN and CDR2 SYDVKM. V lost 6 bases, J lost 1 base, and 12 bases stayed unmatched. CDR3 size: 17 residues. As DNA, the CDR3 is TGTGCCAGCAGCCGACTAGCGGGCCCTACGTTGTCCTACGAGCAGTACTTC. Encoded protein: CASSRLAGPTLSYEQYF.

The chain couples TRBV30 to TRBJ2-7; D ambiguous. Germline V gene data show CDR1 as GTSNPN and CDR2 as SVGIG (reference sequence). The CDR3 loop spans 15 amino acids. V gave up 3 bases and J gave up 0 bases, with 15 bases separating them. CDR3 DNA sequence: TGTGCCTGGAGCGCCGGACGGGTTAGCTCCTACGAGCAGTACTTC. This translates into CAWSAGRVSSYEQYF.